This T cell receptor beta chain is from a study of brain T cells in children with intractable seizures. Indicated time point: blood from clinic visit 5 months post-surgery; TSC patient then seizure free. TCRdb's table, derived via immunoSEQ multiplex PCR, lists solely in-frame clones and lacks some. Among 340,000 or so clones, over 85% were seen once, and the ten largest hold about 5.8%. Deletions cut 3 bases from V and 6 bases from J, with 18 bases between. The CDR3 runs 16 residues. Germline V gene sequence: CDR1 MNHNS, CDR2 SASEGT. A single count supports this clone. Its antigen remains unidentified. Overall study findings and caveats: Clones missing pre-surgery may reflect undersampling of that blood sample.

This sequence joins TRBV6-1 and TRBJ1-5; tentatively, D is TRBD1 (5 bases). The source of this sequence is a boy under two years old with tuberous sclerosis and intractable seizures. Source: peripheral blood, taken less than 6 months after surgery. The CDR3 coding sequence is TGTGCCAGCAGTGAGTCGAGGGGCGTGAGGAGTCAGCCCCAGCATTTT. It specifies CASSESRGVRSQPQHF.